This TCR beta chain was captured by sequencing in a study of beta chain features in type 1 diabetes. About the research overall: Healthy donors, compared against patients, showed similar age, gender and cell yields. Across the samples, 90 million to 120 million sorted cells were examined in total.

CD4+ naive, central memory, regulatory and stem cell-like memory subsets were isolated by sorting on CD45RO/CCR7/CD25/CD127/CD95/CD27. This clone was seen more than once but under ten times. Its antigen is still unknown. The investigators reverse transcribed all of the isolated RNA, so they sequenced expressed TCRB transcripts. The table came from immunoSEQ multiplex PCR; TCRdb's copy has only in-frame clones and leaves some out. This table holds some 640,000 clones, more than 12% found once. Study results and caveats: For patients, the naive, central memory and Treg TCRB repertoires appeared more alike than for healthy donors. Type 1 diabetes patients had moderately but significantly shorter TCRB CDR3s in all four CD4+ subsets.

Material for sequencing was naive CD4+ T cells from blood. This clonotype originated in a man in his late teens or twenties with type 1 diabetes.

CDR3 DNA sequence: TGTGCCAGTAGTATTCGGGACTCCAATCAGCCCCAGCATTTT. This sequence encodes CASSIRDSNQPQHF. This sequence joins TRBV19 and TRBJ1-5; D is perhaps TRBD1 (5 bases). CDR3 length equals 14 residues. Deletions cut 3 bases from V and 3 bases from J, with 9 bases between. Germline V gene sequence: CDR1 LNHDA, CDR2 SQIVND (reference sequence). Full variable domain (outside the CDR3, taken from reference TRBV19 and TRBJ1-5): DGGITQSPKYLFRKEGQNVTLSCEQNLNHDAMYWYRQDPGQGLRLIYYSQIVNDFQKGDIAEGYSVSREKKESFPLTVTSAQKNPTAFYLCASSIRDSNQPQHFGDGTRLSIL.